The sample holds a few counts of the clone carrying this T cell receptor beta chain. The target antigen is unknown. This entry is derived from a study of cytomegalovirus exposure and HLA in healthy donors. The CDR3 contains 16 residues. Trimming took 6 bases from V and 4 from J; bases not matched to a gene: 15. Germline V CDR1 and CDR2: SGDLS, YYNGEE. Findings and limits, study-wide: Reported findings show TCR beta sequences accurately forecast HLA-A and HLA-B alleles in most subjects.

The PCR contained 60 Vbeta and 13 Jbeta primers. Profiling relied on immunoSEQ multiplex PCR, and the TCRdb table lists in-frame clones only, not all of them. Here the sample spans around 130,000 clones, approximately 79% being singletons. The sample comprised PBMCs. This chain connects TRBV9 to TRBJ2-7; 8 bases are shared with TRBD1. The clonotype comes from a man in his thirties or forties in good health and CMV-seronegative. CDR3 in DNA: TGTGCCAGCACCCCGGGTGAAGGACAGGGAACTTACGAGCAGTACTTC. Amino acid sequence: CASTPGEGQGTYEQYF.